This TCR beta chain stems from a study of T cell responses to AZD1222 COVID-19 vaccine. Study-wide findings and caveats: CD4 TCRs linked to vaccination spanned spike, dominating at 160-218 and 743-854. Donors were mostly white British, more females; clonal diversity possibly underestimated. After the peak T cell response, and only then, were repertoires sampled. A reported finding is that nearly half of spike-specific TCRs target unmutated variant regions.

Of note for this clone: Its antigen is not identified.

The protocol was immunoSEQ multiplex PCR, while the TCRdb copy is restricted to in-frame clones and leaves out a portion. The sample yields some 80,000 clones, more than 70% seen once. This CDR3 spans 15 amino acids. Germline lookup yields CDR1 SGHNT and CDR2 YYREEE (reference sequence). Trimming cost V 2 bases and J 7 bases, with 13 bases left between them. The genes are TRBV5-4 and TRBJ1-6; D may be TRBD1 (5 bases). The TCR was taken from an adult who received the MenACWY meningococcal vaccine as a control. The sequencing used peripheral blood, collected 28 days after the second dose of the MenACWY control vaccine. CDR3 region: CASSFRGRENSPLHF. In DNA, the CDR3 is TGTGCCAGCAGCTTTCGTGGCAGGGAAAATTCACCCCTCCACTTT.